The 2 T cell receptor beta chains listed next were all sequenced from one sample in a study of shared clonotypes between healthy human individuals. Some clones are missing from TCRdb's copy, which holds only in-frame ones; the method was immunoSEQ multiplex PCR. This table has a few million clones, around 90% appearing once. Specimen: naive CD4+ T cells sorted from blood. Documented subset: CD45RA+ positively selected. Source of these receptors: a young man in good health.

DNA of the CDR3: TGTGCCAGCAGCTTAGGAGCGGGGGACAGCGGGGGAAACACCATATATTTT. It yields the protein CASSLGAGDSGGNTIYF. The chain employs TRBV11-2 and TRBJ1-3; TRBD1 agrees at 7 bases. J was trimmed by 4 bases and V by 1 base; bases with no gene match: 10. CDR1 and CDR2 from the germline V gene are SGHAT and FQNNGV. The CDR3 extends over 17 amino acids. The full variable domain, rest sourced from reference TRBV11-2 and TRBJ1-3, is EAGVAQSPRYKIIEKRQSVAFWCNPISGHATLYWYQQILGQGPKLLIQFQNNGVVDDSQLPKDRFSAERLKGVDSTLKIQPAKLEDSAVYLCASSLGAGDSGGNTIYFGEGSWLTVV.

V and J are TRBV12-5 and TRBJ1-1; D possibly corresponds to TRBD1 (6 bases). This CDR3 region has 13 residues. Germline V CDR1 and CDR2: LGHNT, FRNRAP. V lost 1 base to trimming and J lost 9 bases, with 12 bases between them. CDR3 amino acids: CASGLEGGHQAFF. The CDR3 bases are TGTGCTAGTGGTTTGGAGGGGGGACACCAAGCTTTCTTT.